These 16 T cell receptor beta chains were sequenced from one sample in a study of cytomegalovirus exposure and HLA in healthy donors (dated by TCRdb to the late 2010s). The protocol used for the library was the immunoSEQ multiplex PCR assay. The multiplex PCR relied on a mix of 60 forward primers for TCR Vbeta segments and 13 reverse primers for TCR Jbeta segments. The immuneACCESS repertoire file appears here via TCRdb, limited to in-frame rearrangements. These files lack a portion of the clones; in checked studies, under half of the deficit traces to unresolved V genes, and the cause of the others is not known. Here the sample has 45,000 to 65,000 clones; 65% to 85% occur a single time. Jointly, the top ten make up roughly 1.4% of the sample. What was sequenced was PBMCs. Receptors originate from a man aged 25-45 years in good health and CMV-seronegative.

This clone was seen a few times. The chain carries TRBV28 and TRBJ2-7; D not certain. The CDR3 covers 11 residues. V gave up 6 bases and J gave up 4 bases, with 7 bases separating them. Looked up from germline, CDR1 is MDHEN and CDR2 is SYDVKM. The CDR3 sequence: CASSVLYEQYF. The CDR3 DNA reads as TGTGCCAGCAGCGTATTGTACGAGCAGTACTTC.

The CDR3 bases are TGTGCCAGCAGTCATGACAGGGCGAAGACCCAGTACTTC. Encoded protein: CASSHDRAKTQYF. The chain is built from TRBV6-1 and TRBJ2-5, with 7 bases fitting TRBD1. Unmatched junction bases numbered 6, after V lost 5 bases and J lost 6 bases. The germline gives CDR1 MNHNS, CDR2 SASEGT. The CDR3 sequence is 13 residues long.

In its sample, this clone was seen a few times. The J gene is TRBJ2-7, the V gene TRBV21-1; whether TRBD2, the table's D call, matches the DNA was not checked. TRBV21-1 is a recognized pseudogene. This CDR3 contains 13 residues. CDR3 in amino acids: CARAGTGGNEQYF. The CDR3 DNA reads TGTGCCAGGGCGGGGACGGGGGGAAACGAGCAGTACTTC.

The rearrangement joins TRBV2 to TRBJ1-1, with D possibly matching TRBD1 (5 bases). Germline V gene data show CDR1 as SNHLY and CDR2 as FYNNEI. The CDR3 has 15 residues. Trimming removed 6 bases from V and 2 bases from J, with 16 bases in between. The CDR3 region is CASRRQYQGNTEAFF. CDR3 in DNA: TGTGCCAGCAGGAGACAGTATCAGGGTAACACTGAAGCTTTCTTT.

The J gene is TRBJ2-5, the V gene TRBV7-2; D is ambiguous. The J call could be wrong; TRBJ2-7 is a better fit for the DNA end. The CDR3 contains 13 residues. Germline loops: CDR1 SGHTA, CDR2 FQGNSA. This chain's CDR3 is CASSLDYRYEQYF. CDR3 nucleotides: TGTGCCAGCAGCTTAGACTACCGGTACGAGCAGTACTTC.

Notes on this clone: A junction boundary mismatches the germline segment, possibly from a read error. The V and J genes are TRBV7-7 and TRBJ2-7; no definite D call. This CDR3 spans 14 amino acids. Germline lookup yields CDR1 SSHAT and CDR2 FNYEAQ (reference sequence). The CDR3 region is CASSFEFRAYEQYF. The CDR3 nucleotides are TGTGCTAGCAGCTTTGAGTTCCGAGCTTACGAGCAGTACTTC.

CDR3: CASSLRDTEAFF. CDR3 sequence (DNA): TGTGCCAGCAGTTTACGCGACACTGAAGCTTTCTTT. V is TRBV28 and J is TRBJ1-1; D gene ambiguous. Germline V gene sequence: CDR1 MDHEN, CDR2 SYDVKM. This CDR3 has 12 residues. V shed 2 bases and J shed 3 bases, with 4 bases lying between them.

V is TRBV4-3 and J is TRBJ2-7; 8 bases are a match to TRBD1. From germline, CDR1 is LGHNA and CDR2 YSLEER. CDR3 length: 14 residues. Losses at the gene ends were 3 bases for V and 2 bases for J; bases not matched to a gene: 3. The CDR3 bases are TGCGCCAGCAGCCAGGGACAGGTGGCCTACGAGCAGTACTTC. It translates to CASSQGQVAYEQYF.

The chain carries TRBV20-1 and TRBJ2-5; 11 bases fit TRBD1. Germline lookup yields CDR1 DFQATT and CDR2 SNEGSKA (reference sequence). This CDR3 comprises 11 residues. The trim removed 0 bases at V and 13 bases at J, leaving 1 base unmatched. The chain's CDR3 is CSARDGTGGYF. CDR3 nucleotides: TGCAGTGCTAGAGATGGGACAGGGGGGTACTTC.

This chain joins TRBV4-3 and TRBJ2-6; 8 nucleotides line up with TRBD2. Trimming took 0 bases from V and 1 from J; bases not matched to a gene: 14. Germline lookup yields CDR1 LGHNA and CDR2 YSLEER. This CDR3 has 21 amino acids. CDR3 loop: CASSQDQVAGLHLSGANVLTF. In DNA, the CDR3 is TGCGCCAGCAGCCAAGACCAGGTAGCGGGGTTGCACTTGTCTGGGGCCAACGTCCTGACTTTC.

The rearrangement uses TRBV5-5 and TRBJ2-7; D perhaps matches TRBD2 (5 bases). The CDR3 runs 14 residues. Germline V gene data show CDR1 as SGHKS and CDR2 as YYEKEE (reference sequence). Trimming removed 0 bases from V and 3 bases from J, with 10 bases in between. The CDR3 DNA reads TGTGCCAGCAGCTTGGTAATAAGCGGCTACGAGCAGTACTTC. Translated, it gives CASSLVISGYEQYF.

This chain links TRBV5-6 with TRBJ2-5; D might be TRBD2 (5 bases). Trimming shortened V by 1 base and J by 11 bases, and 9 bases separated the two germline ends. Germline lookup yields CDR1 SGHDT and CDR2 YYEEEE. This CDR3 is 11 amino acids long. The CDR3 nucleotides are TGTGCCAGCAGCTTGTCGGGAAAGCAGTACTTC. Translation: CASSLSGKQYF.

This chain links TRBV7-8 with TRBJ1-1; tentatively, D is TRBD1 (6 bases). The germline V gene has CDR1 SGHVS and CDR2 FQNEAQ. The CDR3 is 16 residues long. Trimming shortened V by 0 bases and J by 1 base, and 12 bases separated the two germline ends. The CDR3: CASSLAIGQKNTEAFF. As DNA, the CDR3 is TGTGCCAGCAGCTTAGCCATAGGACAGAAGAACACTGAAGCTTTCTTT.

V and J are TRBV18 and TRBJ1-1; 8 nucleotides align to TRBD1. CDR1 and CDR2 from the germline V gene are KGHSH and LQKENI. With 5 bases clipped from V and 0 bases from J, the junction kept 2 bases outside the gene matches. CDR3 length equals 14 residues. The CDR3: CASSRTGMNTEAFF. The CDR3 DNA reads as TGTGCCAGCTCAAGGACAGGGATGAACACTGAAGCTTTCTTT.

V usage is TRBV5-1 and J usage is TRBJ2-7, with 11 nucleotides matching TRBD1. This CDR3 region has 15 residues. Germline CDR1 reads SGHRS; CDR2 reads YFSETQ. The V segment lost 6 bases and the J segment 6 bases; nucleotides outside the gene matches: 11. For the CDR3, the DNA is TGCGCCAGCAACCGGGGACAGGGGGTTCTCGCCGAGCAGTACTTC. It is translated as CASNRGQGVLAEQYF.

This chain joins TRBV2 and TRBJ1-6; perhaps TRBD1 as D (6 bases). V dropped 5 bases and J dropped 7 bases, with 12 bases sitting between them. Per germline, CDR1 SNHLY and CDR2 FYNNEI. CDR3 length equals 14 residues. CDR3 in amino acids: CASSPGAANSPLHF. As DNA, the CDR3 is TGTGCCAGCAGTCCAGGGGCCGCCAATTCACCCCTCCACTTT.